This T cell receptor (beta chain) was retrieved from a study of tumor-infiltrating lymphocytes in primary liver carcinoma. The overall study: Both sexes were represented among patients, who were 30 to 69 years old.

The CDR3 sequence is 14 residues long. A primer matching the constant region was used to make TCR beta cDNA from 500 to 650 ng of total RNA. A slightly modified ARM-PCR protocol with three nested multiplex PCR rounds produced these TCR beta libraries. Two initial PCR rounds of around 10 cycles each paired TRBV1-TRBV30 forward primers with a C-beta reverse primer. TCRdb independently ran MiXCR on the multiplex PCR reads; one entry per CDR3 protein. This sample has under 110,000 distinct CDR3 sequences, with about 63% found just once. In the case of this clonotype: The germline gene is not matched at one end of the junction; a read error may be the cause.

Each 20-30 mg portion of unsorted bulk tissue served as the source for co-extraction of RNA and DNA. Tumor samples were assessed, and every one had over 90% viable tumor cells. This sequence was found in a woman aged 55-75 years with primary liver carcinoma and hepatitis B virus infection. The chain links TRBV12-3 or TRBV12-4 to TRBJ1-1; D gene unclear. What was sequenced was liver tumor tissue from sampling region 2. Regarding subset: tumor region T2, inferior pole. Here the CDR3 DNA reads TGTGGCAGCAGTAGCAGAGCCGCGGGCACTGAAGTTTTCTTT. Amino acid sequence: CGSSSRAAGTEVFF.